Reported below is one TCR beta chain. Generated by immunoSEQ multiplex PCR, the TCRdb table keeps only in-frame clones and is missing some. The data hold 150,000 to 200,000 clones, with around 77% observed a single time. This specimen belongs to a study of blood T cell repertoires in COVID-19. This clonotype originated in a man aged 60-69 years with active or convalescent COVID-19. The specimen was peripheral blood.

DNA of the CDR3: TGTGCCAGCAGCCCACCGGGGTCAGGAGGCAATCAGCCCCAGCATTTT. Amino acids: CASSPPGSGGNQPQHF. The chain employs TRBV7-8 and TRBJ1-5; D is undetermined. This CDR3 region has 16 residues. Germline V gene lookup returns CDR1 SGHVS and CDR2 FQNEAQ. Trimming removed 5 bases from V and 2 bases from J, with 16 bases in between. Complete variable domain (other parts from reference TRBV7-8 and TRBJ1-5): GAGVSQSPRYKVAKRGQDVALRCDPISGHVSLFWYQQALGQGPEFLTYFQNEAQLDKSGLPSDRFFAERPEGSVSTLKIQRTQQEDSAVYLCASSPPGSGGNQPQHFGDGTRLSIL.